The sequence of this T cell receptor beta chain was determined in a study of vaccination effects on CD4 cells after COVID-19. By frequency in the sample, this clone is large. Its specificity is not known. Notes on the study in general: Clones arising from infection and from vaccination showed marked clonal contraction late after vaccination.

J was trimmed by 9 bases and V by 4 bases; bases with no gene match: 4. The CDR3 runs 14 residues. CDR1 is LGHDT and CDR2 is YNNKEL in the germline V gene (reference sequence). Repertoires were generated with immunoSEQ multiplex PCR, while TCRdb's copy carries only in-frame clones and drops some. The sample has 26,000 or so clones, over 65% seen once. Sequencing was preceded by expansion of antigen-specific CD4+ T cells with viral peptide pools in the ViraFEST assay. Subsequent to less than 13 days of culture, CD4+ T cells were isolated. Vaccine recipients lacked prior SARS-CoV-2 infection and had negative nucleocapsid antibodies.

The input for sequencing was CD4+ T cells from PBMCs cultured with HCoV-NL63 spike peptides, taken before COVID-19 vaccination. This TCR was sampled from a human donor who received a COVID-19 vaccine. V and J are TRBV3-1 (or the pseudogene TRBV3-2) and TRBJ2-1, with 12 positions matching TRBD2. The CDR3 region has the DNA TGTGCCAGCAGCCTCGGACTAGCGGGGTCTGAGCAGTTCTTC. Amino acid sequence: CASSLGLAGSEQFF.